This T cell receptor (beta chain) was identified during a study of blood T cell repertoires in COVID-19. CDR1 is MDHEN, CDR2 SYDVKM, per germline. The CDR3 totals 15 residues. V lost 2 bases to trimming and J lost 2 bases, with 10 bases between them. In the original analysis: Researchers report that nucleated cell counts were estimated from reference gene primer amplification. Profiled with immunoSEQ multiplex PCR; TCRdb holds only in-frame clones, not every one. The V and J calls and clone size come from that table; D and trimming were worked out from the DNA. The sample records approximately 270,000 clones, approximately 90% being singletons. Participants' own reports of clinical history determined their cohort assignment.

The chain is built from TRBV28 and TRBJ1-5; D possibly corresponds to TRBD1 (5 bases). This clonotype was sampled from a man in his forties who had been exposed to COVID-19. The sequenced material came from PBMCs or T cells enriched from blood (not recorded which). CDR3 protein: CASSLGGMGNQPQHF. For the CDR3, the DNA is TGTGCCAGCAGTTTAGGGGGGATGGGCAATCAGCCCCAGCATTTT.